A selection of T cell receptor beta chains follows, all from one sample in a study of long-term antiretroviral therapy in people with HIV. The table came from immunoSEQ multiplex PCR; TCRdb's copy has only in-frame clones and leaves some out. The profile covers about 20,000 clones, with approximately 80% appearing a single time and around 9.5% taken by the ten largest. The sample in question was unsorted PBMCs, obtained 1.2 years after starting antiretroviral therapy. These receptors all stem from a woman in her thirties or forties with HIV. Each CDR3 is given with its conserved first and last residue. The size of a clone is reported for some rows only, either as once, few or many, or as a class for expanded clones.

size: -
V: TRBV27
CDR3: CASGRERMMNTEAFF

size: -
V: TRBV7-2
CDR3: CASSFVASGHNEQFF

size: -
V: TRBV28
CDR3: CASSLTGNEQYF

size: -
V: TRBV9
CDR3: CASSSRMDETQYF

size: -
V: TRBV5-1
CDR3: CASSLVGSSSYEQYF

size: -
V: TRBV27
CDR3: CASSFARLREQYF

size: -
V: TRBV7-2
CDR3: CASSLEGQRNNEQFF

size: -
V: TRBV4-2
CDR3: CASSQDLAGSVWGYTF

size: -
V: TRBV5-4
CDR3: CASSLAGGIEAFF

size: once
V: TRBV7-9
CDR3: CASSFEGLNTGELFF

size: -
V: TRBV20-1
CDR3: CSARVGDTQYF

size: -
V: TRBV11-1
CDR3: CASSKRPGTGEPATEAFF

size: few
V: TRBV12-5
CDR3: CASVVQGAVGYTF

size: once
V: TRBV5-1
CDR3: CASSLDGFDEKLFF

size: -
V: TRBV5-6
CDR3: CASSLVAGELFF

size: few
V: TRBV5-4
CDR3: CASSFQYREEQYF

size: -
V: TRBV10-3
CDR3: CAIRQDASGNTIYF

size: -
V: TRBV11-2
CDR3: CASSFGSGGRPSSYNEQFF

size: once
V: TRBV7-8
CDR3: CASSLTSDREAHEQYF

size: -
V: TRBV18
CDR3: CASSPSADNEQFF

size: -
V: TRBV7-9
CDR3: CASSPGTDTQYF

size: -
V: TRBV7-2
CDR3: CASTPPYEQYF

size: -
V: TRBV10-3
CDR3: CAIRTGTSEYEQYF

size: few
V: TRBV5-4
CDR3: CASSTEGQGLSDTQYF

size: -
V: TRBV7-9
CDR3: CASSLNRAGELFF

size: once
V: TRBV10-3
CDR3: CAISGDRYNEQFF

size: -
V: TRBV15
CDR3: CATSALGGSAYEQYF

size: -
V: TRBV7-9
CDR3: CASSLDRAYGYTF

size: -
V: TRBV19
CDR3: CASSKDGRLPYNEQFF

size: once
V: TRBV5-4
CDR3: CASSPYTSGRPFSTDTQYF

size: -
V: TRBV5-1
CDR3: CASSPARTSGSTDTQYF

size: -
V: TRBV28
CDR3: CASSPLAHTDTQYF

size: -
V: TRBV29-1
CDR3: CSVGGDFLSSYEQYF

size: -
V: TRBV28
CDR3: CASSFYLGRDDNEQFF

size: -
V: TRBV11-2
CDR3: CASSLDRLATYNEQFF

size: -
V: TRBV7-9
CDR3: CASSLGLAGGENTGELFF

size: -
V: TRBV10-3
CDR3: CATSGTEYNEQFF

size: -
V: TRBV27
CDR3: CASRPPLPTDTQYF

size: -
V: TRBV5-1
CDR3: CASSPAGTGSGNTIYF

size: -
V: TRBV5-1
CDR3: CASSLGGSLRTLVTYGYTF

size: -
V: TRBV19
CDR3: CASSMGTRGQASEQYF

size: -
V: TRBV19
CDR3: CASSISGSTDTQYF